Listed below are T cell receptor beta chains from one sample, sequenced in a study of shared clonotypes between healthy human individuals. Assay: immunoSEQ multiplex PCR; the TCRdb copy retains only in-frame clones and omits some. Of millions of clones listed, roughly nine tenths are singletons. The sequenced material came from naive CD4+ T cells sorted from blood. These receptors originate from a man between 18 and 29 years old in good health. CDR3s include the opening cysteine and the closing phenylalanine or tryptophan. A D gene is named only where the DNA matches it firmly. The size field is filled for only some rows; it gives once, few, many or a size class.

D	size	V	J	CDR3	DNA
-	-	TRBV15	TRBJ2-3	CATSRPGGRPGTDTQYF	TGTGCCACCAGCAGACCCGGGGGACGCCCCGGCACAGATACGCAGTATTTT
TRBD2	-	TRBV10-2	TRBJ2-2	CASGGVAGGNTGELFF	TGCGCCAGCGGGGGGGTTGCGGGAGGCAACACCGGGGAGCTGTTTTTT
-	-	TRBV7-9	TRBJ1-2	CASSLTGSYGYTF	TGTGCCAGCAGCCTTACAGGGAGCTATGGCTACACCTTC
-	-	TRBV6-5	TRBJ1-3	CASRRQESSGNTIYF	TGTGCCAGCAGACGACAGGAGAGCTCTGGAAACACCATATATTTT
-	-	TRBV7-9	TRBJ2-3	CASSYGQGGTDTQYF	TGTGCCAGCAGTTACGGACAGGGAGGGACAGATACGCAGTATTTT
-	-	TRBV7-2	TRBJ2-5	CASSSGWETQYF	TGTGCCAGCAGCTCCGGTTGGGAGACCCAGTACTTC
-	few	TRBV10-1	TRBJ2-7	CASKSAGRDEQYF	TGCGCCAGCAAATCGGCAGGTCGAGATGAGCAGTACTTC
-	-	TRBV19	TRBJ1-5	CASRDTGLGNQPQHF	TGTGCCAGTAGAGATACAGGGCTAGGCAATCAGCCCCAGCATTTT
-	-	TRBV5-1	TRBJ2-7	CASSLGPEGYEQYF	TGCGCCAGCAGCCTCGGACCGGAGGGTTACGAGCAGTACTTC
-	once	TRBV9	TRBJ2-7	CASSVEMSSYEQYF	TGTGCCAGCAGCGTAGAGATGAGCTCCTACGAGCAGTACTTC
-	-	TRBV5-4	TRBJ1-1	CASSFGQMNTEAFF	TGTGCCAGCAGCTTTGGACAAATGAACACTGAAGCTTTCTTT
TRBD1	-	TRBV11-1	TRBJ1-2	CASSADRDLGGYTF	TGTGCCAGCAGCGCGGACAGGGATCTTGGAGGCTACACCTTC
TRBD1	-	TRBV6-1	TRBJ2-2	CASSPGQGVTGELFF	TGTGCCAGCAGTCCCGGACAGGGAGTCACCGGGGAGCTGTTTTTT
-	-	TRBV29-1	TRBJ1-1	CSLRRLNTEAFF	TGCAGCTTGAGAAGACTGAACACTGAAGCTTTCTTT
-	once	TRBV20-1	TRBJ2-5	CSARHRETQYF	TGCAGTGCTAGACATAGGGAGACCCAGTACTTC
-	-	TRBV5-1	TRBJ1-2	CASSLGAASLSNYGYTF	TGCGCCAGCAGCTTGGGAGCAGCTTCGCTATCTAACTATGGCTACACCTTC
-	-	TRBV19	TRBJ1-6	CATSEAVTLVNSPLHF	TGTGCCACCAGTGAGGCGGTCACCTTGGTAAACTCACCCCTCCACTTT
-	-	TRBV5-1	TRBJ1-1	CASSLFPRLLNTEAFF	TGCGCCAGCAGCTTGTTCCCTCGGCTCCTGAACACTGAAGCTTTCTTT
TRBD1	-	TRBV6-1	TRBJ1-2	CASGRTGNYGYTF	TGTGCCAGCGGTCGGACAGGGAACTATGGCTACACCTTC
TRBD1	-	TRBV18	TRBJ1-4	CASSQGAGNEKLFF	TGTGCCAGCTCCCAGGGGGCAGGGAACGAAAAACTGTTTTTT
-	-	TRBV5-1	TRBJ1-1	CASSLKGPGDTEAFF	TGCGCCAGCAGCTTGAAGGGCCCGGGGGACACTGAAGCTTTCTTT
-	-	TRBV11-3	TRBJ2-1	CASSGWQDGYNEQFF	TGTGCCAGCAGTGGCTGGCAGGATGGCTACAATGAGCAGTTCTTC
-	-	TRBV5-4	TRBJ2-1	CASSSGRDYNEQFF	TGTGCCAGCAGCTCGGGCCGGGATTACAATGAGCAGTTCTTC
-	-	TRBV28	TRBJ2-2	CASSSPSGELFF	TGTGCCAGCAGTTCCCCGAGCGGGGAGCTGTTTTTT
-	-	TRBV19	TRBJ1-1	CASSRGLGTEAFF	TGTGCCAGTAGTAGGGGACTGGGCACTGAAGCTTTCTTT
-	-	TRBV18	TRBJ1-4	CASSPPGKAGEKLFF	TGTGCCAGCTCACCACCCGGGAAAGCGGGCGAAAAACTGTTTTTT
TRBD1	-	TRBV14	TRBJ1-1	CASSHLRDSLNTEAFF	TGTGCCAGCAGCCATTTACGGGACAGCTTGAACACTGAAGCTTTCTTT
TRBD1	-	TRBV28	TRBJ1-5	CASSTRQGRVNQPQHF	TGTGCCAGCAGTACCCGACAGGGGAGAGTAAATCAGCCCCAGCATTTT
-	once	TRBV5-1	TRBJ1-3	CASSFQQASGNTIYF	TGCGCCAGCAGCTTTCAGCAAGCCTCTGGAAACACCATATATTTT
-	-	TRBV7-2	TRBJ2-5	CASSSWLGETQYF	TGTGCCAGCAGCTCTTGGCTAGGAGAGACCCAGTACTTC
-	-	TRBV30	TRBJ1-3	CAWSVRGLLSGNTIYF	TGTGCCTGGAGTGTACGAGGGCTCCTCTCTGGAAACACCATATATTTT
-	-	TRBV7-6	TRBJ2-2	CASSSSGNTGELFF	TGTGCCAGCAGCTCCAGTGGGAACACCGGGGAGCTGTTTTTT
-	-	TRBV18	TRBJ1-2	CASSPQGINYGYTF	TGTGCCAGCTCACCGCAGGGGATCAACTATGGCTACACCTTC
-	-	TRBV4-2	TRBJ2-1	CASSQDGLVQFF	TGTGCCAGCAGCCAAGACGGGCTAGTTCAGTTCTTC
-	-	TRBV2	TRBJ2-5	CASSLYPPYGTQYF	TGTGCCAGCAGTTTATATCCTCCTTACGGGACCCAGTACTTC
TRBD2	-	TRBV7-9	TRBJ2-1	CASSFWSASGGRAVGEQFF	TGTGCCAGCAGCTTTTGGTCGGCAAGTGGGGGGAGGGCCGTCGGTGAGCAGTTCTTC
-	-	TRBV11-2	TRBJ1-2	CASSPIVGYGYTF	TGTGCCAGCAGCCCGATTGTGGGCTATGGCTACACCTTC
TRBD1	-	TRBV6-6	TRBJ1-3	CASTTDRGPGNTIYF	TGTGCCAGCACCACTGACAGGGGACCCGGAAACACCATATATTTT
-	once	TRBV30	TRBJ2-4	CAWNPQTGNIQYF	TGTGCCTGGAACCCCCAGACGGGAAACATTCAGTACTTC
TRBD1	-	TRBV5-1	TRBJ2-7	CASSLVQGVYEQYF	TGCGCCAGCAGCTTGGTTCAGGGGGTCTACGAGCAGTACTTC
-	-	TRBV27	TRBJ2-1	CASSLRVGPNNEQFF	TGTGCCAGCAGTTTACGGGTGGGGCCGAACAATGAGCAGTTCTTC
-	few	TRBV10-1	TRBJ2-7	CASSEFRGSYEQYF	TGCGCCAGCAGTGAGTTCAGGGGTTCCTACGAGCAGTACTTC
-	-	TRBV7-9	TRBJ2-2	CASSLYGDGELFF	TGTGCCAGCAGCCTATACGGAGACGGGGAGCTGTTTTTT
-	-	TRBV9	TRBJ2-7	CASSVGDGYEQYF	TGTGCCAGCAGCGTAGGGGATGGGTACGAGCAGTACTTC
-	-	TRBV10-3	TRBJ1-6	CAISGLDGSNSPLHF	TGTGCCATCAGTGGGCTTGACGGGTCAAATTCACCCCTCCACTTT
-	-	TRBV11-2	TRBJ2-7	CASSLEWQGYEQYF	TGTGCCAGCAGCTTAGAATGGCAGGGCTACGAGCAGTACTTC
-	-	TRBV27	TRBJ2-7	CASSRAMERNRSEQYF	TGTGCCAGCAGTCGCGCGATGGAGCGGAACCGGTCCGAGCAGTACTTC
-	-	TRBV7-2	TRBJ2-1	CASSTRLLNEQFF	TGTGCCAGCAGCACCCGACTTTTAAATGAGCAGTTCTTC
TRBD1	-	TRBV28	TRBJ1-1	CASSLTGGNTEAFF	TGTGCCAGCAGTTTGACAGGGGGGAACACTGAAGCTTTCTTT
-	-	TRBV11-2	TRBJ2-5	CASSLDPGNQETQYF	TGTGCCAGCAGCTTAGATCCTGGCAACCAAGAGACCCAGTACTTC
-	-	TRBV5-1	TRBJ1-5	CASSFSGDSNQPQHF	TGCGCCAGCAGCTTCTCGGGGGACAGCAATCAGCCCCAGCATTTT
TRBD1	-	TRBV7-2	TRBJ1-5	CASRAQGGNQPQHF	TGTGCCAGCAGAGCACAGGGGGGTAATCAGCCCCAGCATTTT
TRBD1	once	TRBV4-3	TRBJ1-6	CASSSLTGSNSPLHF	TGCGCCAGCAGTAGTTTGACAGGGTCCAATTCACCCCTCCACTTT